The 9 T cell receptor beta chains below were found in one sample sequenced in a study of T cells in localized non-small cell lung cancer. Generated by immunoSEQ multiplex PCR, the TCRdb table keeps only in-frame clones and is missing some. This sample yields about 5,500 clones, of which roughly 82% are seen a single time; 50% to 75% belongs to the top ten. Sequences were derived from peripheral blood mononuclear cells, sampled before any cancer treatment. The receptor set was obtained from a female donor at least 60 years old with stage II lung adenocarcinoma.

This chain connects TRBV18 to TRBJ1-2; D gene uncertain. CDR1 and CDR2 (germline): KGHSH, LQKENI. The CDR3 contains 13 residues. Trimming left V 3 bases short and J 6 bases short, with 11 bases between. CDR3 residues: CASSPREEDGYTF. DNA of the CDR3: TGTGCCAGCTCACCGAGGGAAGAGGATGGCTACACCTTC.

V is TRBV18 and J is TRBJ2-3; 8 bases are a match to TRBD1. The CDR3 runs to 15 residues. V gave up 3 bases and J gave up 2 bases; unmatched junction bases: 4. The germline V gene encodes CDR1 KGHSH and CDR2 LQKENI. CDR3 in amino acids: CASSPGQGLTDTQYF. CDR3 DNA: TGTGCCAGCTCACCCGGACAGGGACTCACAGATACGCAGTATTTT.

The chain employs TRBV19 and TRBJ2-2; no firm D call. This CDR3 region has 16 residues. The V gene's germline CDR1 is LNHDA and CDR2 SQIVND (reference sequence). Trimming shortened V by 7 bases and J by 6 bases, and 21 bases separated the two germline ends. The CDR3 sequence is CASIGKSGRRSGELFF. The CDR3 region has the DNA TGTGCCAGTATTGGGAAATCAGGACGAAGATCCGGGGAGCTGTTTTTT.

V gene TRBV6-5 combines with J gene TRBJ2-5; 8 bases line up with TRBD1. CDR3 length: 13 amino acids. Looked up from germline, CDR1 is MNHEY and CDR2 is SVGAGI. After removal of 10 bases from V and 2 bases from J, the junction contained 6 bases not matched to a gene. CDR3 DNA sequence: TGTGCCACCCAGACAGGGGCTCAAGAGACCCAGTACTTC. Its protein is CATQTGAQETQYF.

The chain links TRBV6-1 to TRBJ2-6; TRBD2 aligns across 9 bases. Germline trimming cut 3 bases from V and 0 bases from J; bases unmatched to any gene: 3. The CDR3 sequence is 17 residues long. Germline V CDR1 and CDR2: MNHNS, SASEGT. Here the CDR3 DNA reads TGTGCCAGCAGTGACCGGCGGGGGGGCTCTGGGGCCAACGTCCTGACTTTC. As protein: CASSDRRGGSGANVLTF.

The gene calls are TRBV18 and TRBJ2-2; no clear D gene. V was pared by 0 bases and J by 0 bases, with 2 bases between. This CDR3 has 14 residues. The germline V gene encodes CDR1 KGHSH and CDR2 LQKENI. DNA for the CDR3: TGTGCCAGCTCACCACCCACGAACACCGGGGAGCTGTTTTTT. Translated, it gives CASSPPTNTGELFF.

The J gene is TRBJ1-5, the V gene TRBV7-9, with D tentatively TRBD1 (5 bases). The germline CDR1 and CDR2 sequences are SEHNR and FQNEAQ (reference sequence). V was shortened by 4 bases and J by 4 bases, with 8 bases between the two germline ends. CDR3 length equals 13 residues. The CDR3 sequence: CASSSGKNQPQHF. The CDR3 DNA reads TGTGCCAGCAGCTCAGGGAAGAATCAGCCCCAGCATTTT.

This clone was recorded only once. The CDR3 coding sequence is TGCGCCAGCAGCTTGGAGGAGTCTAGGAATGAGCAGTTCTTC. This sequence encodes CASSLEESRNEQFF. J is TRBJ2-1 and V is TRBV5-1; D unclear. Trimming pared 0 bases from V and 7 bases from J, leaving 11 bases between. The CDR3 is made up of 14 amino acids. Germline CDR1 is SGHRS and CDR2 is YFSETQ. Drawing the rest from reference TRBV5-1 and TRBJ2-1, the complete variable domain is KAGVTQTPRYLIKTRGQQVTLSCSPISGHRSVSWYQQTPGQGLQFLFEYFSETQRNKGNFPGRFSGRQFSNSRSEMNVSTLELGDSALYLCASSLEESRNEQFFGPGTRLTVL.

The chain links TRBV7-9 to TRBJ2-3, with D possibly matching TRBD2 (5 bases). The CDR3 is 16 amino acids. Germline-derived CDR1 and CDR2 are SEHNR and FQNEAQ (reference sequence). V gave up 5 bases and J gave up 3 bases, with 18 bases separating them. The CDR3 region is CASSAGAKKATDTQYF. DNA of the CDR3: TGTGCCAGCAGCGCGGGTGCAAAGAAGGCAACAGATACGCAGTATTTT.